These 6 T cell receptor beta chains were sequenced from one sample in a study of blood T cell repertoires in COVID-19. The protocol was immunoSEQ multiplex PCR, while the TCRdb copy is restricted to in-frame clones and leaves out a portion. The data contain about 170,000 clones, around 83% of them seen just once; the ten biggest clones take up around 15%. The sequenced sample was PBMCs or T cells enriched from blood (not recorded which). These receptors originate from a man aged 50-60 years who had recovered from COVID-19.

In this sample, this clone turned up once. The V and J genes are TRBV5-8 and TRBJ1-2; D perhaps matches TRBD1 (5 bases). From germline, CDR1 is SGHTS and CDR2 YDEGEE. V shed 0 bases and J shed 5 bases, with 8 bases lying between them. This CDR3 comprises 13 residues. CDR3 DNA sequence: TGTGCCAGCAGCTTGGACAGGCGTTATGGCTACACCTTC. Translated, it gives CASSLDRRYGYTF.

The CDR3 DNA sequence: TGTGCCAGCAGTTCCGGGACAGTGAGCAATCAGCCCCAGCATTTT. This codes for CASSSGTVSNQPQHF. This chain joins TRBV2 and TRBJ1-5, with 7 nucleotides matching TRBD1. CDR1 SNHLY and CDR2 FYNNEI come from the germline V gene. Germline trimming cut 5 bases from V and 1 base from J; bases unmatched to any gene: 5. The CDR3 is 15 amino acids.

The rearrangement joins TRBV6-4 to TRBJ2-3; 13 nucleotides agree with TRBD2. V shed 4 bases, J shed 5 bases, and the junction held 0 bases outside the gene matches. The length of the CDR3 is 14 residues. Looked up from germline, CDR1 is MRHNA and CDR2 is SNTAGT. The CDR3, as DNA: TGTGCCAGCAGTGGACTAGCGGGGGGAGATACGCAGTATTTT. This encodes CASSGLAGGDTQYF.

The chain has TRBV5-6 and TRBJ1-2, with a weak D call TRBD1 (5 bases). The CDR3 sequence is 13 residues long. Deletions cut 9 bases from V and 2 bases from J, with 14 bases between. Germline CDR1 reads SGHDT; CDR2 reads YYEEEE. CDR3 nucleotides: TGTGCCAATCGAGGGGAGGAGAACTATGGCTACACCTTC. Its protein product is CANRGEENYGYTF.

This clone was detected once. The chain joins TRBV3-1 (or the pseudogene TRBV3-2) to TRBJ1-1; D might be TRBD1 (6 bases). From germline, CDR1 is LGHDT and CDR2 YNNKEL (reference sequence). The CDR3 has 14 amino acids. Trimming took off 4 bases at V and 1 base at J, with 10 bases between the two ends. CDR3 sequence: CASSRETGNTEAFF. Here the CDR3 DNA reads TGTGCCAGCAGCCGAGAGACAGGGAACACTGAAGCTTTCTTT.

The rearrangement uses TRBV2 and TRBJ1-6, with a possible D match to TRBD1 (6 bases). V dropped 2 bases and J dropped 9 bases, with 20 bases sitting between them. This CDR3 contains 17 residues. CDR1 is SNHLY, CDR2 FYNNEI, per germline. In DNA, the CDR3 is TGTGCCAGCAGTGAACGGGGGGGGCAGGCCCGCGGTTCACCCCTCCACTTT. Residues: CASSERGGQARGSPLHF.